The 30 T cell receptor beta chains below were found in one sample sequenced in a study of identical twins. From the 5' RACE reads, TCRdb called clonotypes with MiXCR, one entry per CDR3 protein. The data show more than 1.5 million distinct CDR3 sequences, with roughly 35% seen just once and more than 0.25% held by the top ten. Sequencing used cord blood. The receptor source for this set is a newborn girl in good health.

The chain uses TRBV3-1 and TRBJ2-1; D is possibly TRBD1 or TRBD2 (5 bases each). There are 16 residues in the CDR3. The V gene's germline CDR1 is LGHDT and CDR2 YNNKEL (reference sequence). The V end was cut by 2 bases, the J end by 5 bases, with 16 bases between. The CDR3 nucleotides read TGTGCCAGCAGCCAACATTTGGGACGGGACGACAATGAGCAGTTCTTC. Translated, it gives CASSQHLGRDDNEQFF.

The CDR3 DNA sequence: TGTGCCTGGAGTGTAACAGGGGGCAATTCACCCCTCCACTTT. Translation gives CAWSVTGGNSPLHF. The V and J genes are TRBV30 and TRBJ1-6; 9 bases are a match to TRBD1. Germline V gene data show CDR1 as GTSNPN and CDR2 as SVGIG (reference sequence). The CDR3 sequence is 14 residues long. The V and J ends lost 0 bases and 7 bases, in that order; junction bases with no gene match: 1.

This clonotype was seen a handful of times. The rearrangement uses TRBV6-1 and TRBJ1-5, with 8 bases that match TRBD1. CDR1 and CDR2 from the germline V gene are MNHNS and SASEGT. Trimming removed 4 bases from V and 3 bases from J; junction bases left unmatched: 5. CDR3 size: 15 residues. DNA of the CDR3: TGTGCCAGCAGTGTCGACAGGGGATACAATCAGCCCCAGCATTTT. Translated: CASSVDRGYNQPQHF.

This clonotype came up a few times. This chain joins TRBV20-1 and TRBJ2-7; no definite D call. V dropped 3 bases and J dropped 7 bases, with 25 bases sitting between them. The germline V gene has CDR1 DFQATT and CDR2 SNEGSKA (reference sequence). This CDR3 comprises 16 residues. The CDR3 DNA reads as TGCAGTGCTAGTGGTGCGGTCCATATACCCCACAATGAGCAGTACTTC. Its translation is CSASGAVHIPHNEQYF.

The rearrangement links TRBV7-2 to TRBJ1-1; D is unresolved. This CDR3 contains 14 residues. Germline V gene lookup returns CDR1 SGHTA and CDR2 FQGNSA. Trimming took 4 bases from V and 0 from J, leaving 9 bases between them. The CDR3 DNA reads TGTGCCAGCAGCTCACAGCCCATGAACACTGAAGCTTTCTTT. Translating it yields CASSSQPMNTEAFF.

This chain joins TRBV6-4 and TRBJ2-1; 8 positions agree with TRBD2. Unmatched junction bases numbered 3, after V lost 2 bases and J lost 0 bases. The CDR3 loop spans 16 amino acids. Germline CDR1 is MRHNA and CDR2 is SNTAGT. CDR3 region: CASSDRLAFSYNEQFF. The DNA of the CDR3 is TGTGCCAGCAGTGACAGACTAGCGTTCTCCTACAATGAGCAGTTCTTC.

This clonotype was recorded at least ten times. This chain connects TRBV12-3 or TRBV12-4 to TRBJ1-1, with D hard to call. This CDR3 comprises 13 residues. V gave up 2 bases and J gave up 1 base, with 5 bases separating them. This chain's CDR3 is CASSLQENTEAFF. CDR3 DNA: TGTGCCAGCAGTTTACAGGAGAACACTGAAGCTTTCTTT.

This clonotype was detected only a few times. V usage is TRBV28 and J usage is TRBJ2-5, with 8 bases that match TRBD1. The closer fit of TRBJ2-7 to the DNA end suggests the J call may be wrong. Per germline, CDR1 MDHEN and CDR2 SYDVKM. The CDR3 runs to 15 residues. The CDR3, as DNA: TGTGCCAGCCAGGGGGCGGCAGGAGGCCGCTACGAGCAGTACTTC. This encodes CASQGAAGGRYEQYF.

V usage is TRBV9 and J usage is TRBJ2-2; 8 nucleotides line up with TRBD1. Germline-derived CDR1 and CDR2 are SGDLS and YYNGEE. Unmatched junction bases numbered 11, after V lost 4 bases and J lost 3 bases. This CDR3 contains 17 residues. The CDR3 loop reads CASSSASPGQDTGELFF. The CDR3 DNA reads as TGTGCCAGCAGCTCCGCAAGCCCGGGACAGGACACCGGGGAGCTGTTTTTT.

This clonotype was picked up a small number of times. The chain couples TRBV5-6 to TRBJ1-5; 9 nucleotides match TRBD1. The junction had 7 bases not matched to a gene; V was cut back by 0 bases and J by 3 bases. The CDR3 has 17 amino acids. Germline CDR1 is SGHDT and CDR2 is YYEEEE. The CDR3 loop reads CASSLALGQGINQPQHF. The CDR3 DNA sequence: TGTGCCAGCAGCTTGGCCTTGGGACAGGGAATCAATCAGCCCCAGCATTTT.

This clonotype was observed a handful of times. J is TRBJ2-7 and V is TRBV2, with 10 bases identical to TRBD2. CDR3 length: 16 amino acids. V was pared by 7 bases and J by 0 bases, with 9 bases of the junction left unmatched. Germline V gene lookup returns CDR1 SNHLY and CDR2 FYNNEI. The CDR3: CASKPSGSPFSYEQYF. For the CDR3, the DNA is TGTGCCAGCAAACCTAGCGGGAGCCCCTTCTCCTACGAGCAGTACTTC.

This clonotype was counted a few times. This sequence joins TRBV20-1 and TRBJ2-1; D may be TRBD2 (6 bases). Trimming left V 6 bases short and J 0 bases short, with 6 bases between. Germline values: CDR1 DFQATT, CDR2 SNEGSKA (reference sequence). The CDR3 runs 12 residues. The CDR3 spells CSATSSYNEQFF. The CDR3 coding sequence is TGCAGTGCGACTAGCTCCTACAATGAGCAGTTCTTC.

DNA for the CDR3: TGTGCCAGCAGCCCGCAGGGGTCCCTCCTCCATGGCTACACCTTC. Its translation: CASSPQGSLLHGYTF. The chain uses TRBV14 and TRBJ1-2; a possible D gene is TRBD1 (6 bases). The V end lost 4 bases, the J end lost 6 bases, and 18 bases lay between the germline ends. The CDR3 consists of 15 residues. Germline CDR1 is SGHDN and CDR2 is FVKESK.

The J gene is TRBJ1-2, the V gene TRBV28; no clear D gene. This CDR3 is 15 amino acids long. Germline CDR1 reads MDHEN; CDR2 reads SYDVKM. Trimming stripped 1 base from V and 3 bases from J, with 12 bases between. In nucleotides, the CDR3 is TGTGCCAGCAGTTTATATCCGACGGCGGACTATGGCTACACCTTC. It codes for CASSLYPTADYGYTF.

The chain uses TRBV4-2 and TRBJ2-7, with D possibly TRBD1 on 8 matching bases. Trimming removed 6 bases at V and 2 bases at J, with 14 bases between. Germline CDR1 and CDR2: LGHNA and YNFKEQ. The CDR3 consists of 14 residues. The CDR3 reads CASRSGTGAYEQYF. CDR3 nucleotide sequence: TGTGCCAGCAGGAGCGGGACAGGTGCCTACGAGCAGTACTTC.

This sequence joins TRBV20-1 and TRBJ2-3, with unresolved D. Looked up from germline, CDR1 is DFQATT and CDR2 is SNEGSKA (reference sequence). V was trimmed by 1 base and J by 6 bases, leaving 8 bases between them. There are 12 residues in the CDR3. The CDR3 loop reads CSARVLGDTQYF. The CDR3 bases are TGCAGTGCTAGAGTTTTAGGCGATACGCAGTATTTT.

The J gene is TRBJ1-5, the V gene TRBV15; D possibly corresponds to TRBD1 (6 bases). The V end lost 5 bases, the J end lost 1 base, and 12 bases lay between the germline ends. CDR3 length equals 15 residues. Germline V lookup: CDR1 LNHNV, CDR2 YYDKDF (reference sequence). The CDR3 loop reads CATSPNTGSNQPQHF. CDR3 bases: TGTGCCACCAGCCCTAATACAGGGAGCAATCAGCCCCAGCATTTT.

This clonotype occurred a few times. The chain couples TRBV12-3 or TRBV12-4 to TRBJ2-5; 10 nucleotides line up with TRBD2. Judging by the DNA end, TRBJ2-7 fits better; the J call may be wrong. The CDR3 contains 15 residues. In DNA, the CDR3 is TGTGCCAGCAGCCGGCTAGCGGGAGAGTTCGACGAGCAGTACTTC. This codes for CASSRLAGEFDEQYF.

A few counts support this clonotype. CDR3: CASSFRRVTYNEQFF. The CDR3 DNA reads as TGTGCCAGCAGTTTCCGCAGGGTCACCTACAATGAGCAGTTCTTC. The V and J genes are TRBV27 and TRBJ2-1, with D perhaps matching TRBD1 (5 bases). Trimming pared 3 bases from V and 2 bases from J, leaving 11 bases between. CDR3 length equals 15 residues. Germline assignment: CDR1 MNHEY and CDR2 SMNVEV (reference sequence).

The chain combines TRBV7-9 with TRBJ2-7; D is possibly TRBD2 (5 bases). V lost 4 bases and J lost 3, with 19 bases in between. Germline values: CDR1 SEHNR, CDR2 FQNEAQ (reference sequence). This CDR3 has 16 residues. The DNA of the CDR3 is TGTGCCAGCAGCTCAATTTACAGTCCGGGATACTACGAGCAGTACTTC. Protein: CASSSIYSPGYYEQYF.

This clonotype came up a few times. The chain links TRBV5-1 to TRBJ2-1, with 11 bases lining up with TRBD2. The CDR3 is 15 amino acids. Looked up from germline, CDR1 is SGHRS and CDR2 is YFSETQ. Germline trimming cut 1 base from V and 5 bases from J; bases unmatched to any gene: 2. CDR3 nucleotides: TGCGCCAGCAGCTTGACTAGCGGGGGAAACAATGAGCAGTTCTTC. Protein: CASSLTSGGNNEQFF. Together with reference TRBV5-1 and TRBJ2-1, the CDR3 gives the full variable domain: KAGVTQTPRYLIKTRGQQVTLSCSPISGHRSVSWYQQTPGQGLQFLFEYFSETQRNKGNFPGRFSGRQFSNSRSEMNVSTLELGDSALYLCASSLTSGGNNEQFFGPGTRLTVL.

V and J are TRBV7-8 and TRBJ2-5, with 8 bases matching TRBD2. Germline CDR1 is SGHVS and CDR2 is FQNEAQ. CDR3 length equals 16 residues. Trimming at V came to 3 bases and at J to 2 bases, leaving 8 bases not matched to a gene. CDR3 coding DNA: TGTGCCAGCAGCTTCACGAGGAGACTAGCGCAAGAGACCCAGTACTTC. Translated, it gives CASSFTRRLAQETQYF.

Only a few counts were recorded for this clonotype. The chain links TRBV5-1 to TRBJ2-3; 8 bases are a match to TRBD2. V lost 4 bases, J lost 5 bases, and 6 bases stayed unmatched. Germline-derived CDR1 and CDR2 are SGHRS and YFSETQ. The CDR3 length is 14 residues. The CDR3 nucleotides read TGCGCCAGCAGCGTAAGCGGGAGTCGAGATACGCAGTATTTT. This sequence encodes CASSVSGSRDTQYF.

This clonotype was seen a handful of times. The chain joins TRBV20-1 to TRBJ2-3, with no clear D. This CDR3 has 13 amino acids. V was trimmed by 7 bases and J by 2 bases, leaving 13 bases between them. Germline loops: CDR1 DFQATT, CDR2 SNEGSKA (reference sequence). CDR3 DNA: TGCAGTGTGTCTCGGCAATCCACAGATACGCAGTATTTT. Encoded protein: CSVSRQSTDTQYF.

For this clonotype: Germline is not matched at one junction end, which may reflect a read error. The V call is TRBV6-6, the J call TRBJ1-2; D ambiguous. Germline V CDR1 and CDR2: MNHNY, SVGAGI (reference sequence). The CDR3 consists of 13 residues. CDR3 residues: CAGSPGPSYGYTF. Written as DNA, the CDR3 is TGTGCCGGCAGTCCCGGACCTTCCTATGGCTACACCTTC.

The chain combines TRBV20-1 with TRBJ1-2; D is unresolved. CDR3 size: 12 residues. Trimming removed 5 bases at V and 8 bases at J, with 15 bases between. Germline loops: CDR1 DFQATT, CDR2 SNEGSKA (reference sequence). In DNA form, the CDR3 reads TGCAGTGCTGGACGTCGGGCACCAGGCTACACCTTC. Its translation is CSAGRRAPGYTF.

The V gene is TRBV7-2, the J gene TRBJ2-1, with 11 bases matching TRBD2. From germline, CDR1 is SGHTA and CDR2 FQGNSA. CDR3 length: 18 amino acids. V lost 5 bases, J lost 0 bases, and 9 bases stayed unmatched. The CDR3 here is CASSQGLAAWSSYNEQFF. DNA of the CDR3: TGTGCCAGCAGCCAGGGACTAGCGGCCTGGAGCTCCTACAATGAGCAGTTCTTC.

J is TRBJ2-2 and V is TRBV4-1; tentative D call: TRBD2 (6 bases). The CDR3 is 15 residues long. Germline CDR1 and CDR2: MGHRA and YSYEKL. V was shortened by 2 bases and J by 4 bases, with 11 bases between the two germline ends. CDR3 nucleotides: TGCGCCAGCAGCCAATTTACTAGCCCCACCGGGGAGCTGTTTTTT. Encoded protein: CASSQFTSPTGELFF.

CDR3 sequence reads: CASSLEDRGRYEQYF. The CDR3 nucleotides are TGTGCCAGCAGTTTGGAGGACAGGGGGCGCTACGAGCAGTACTTC. The chain combines TRBV27 with TRBJ2-7; 11 bases map to TRBD1. With V trimmed by 3 bases and J by 3 bases, 4 bases remained unmatched. The CDR3 sequence is 15 residues long. Germline V lookup: CDR1 MNHEY, CDR2 SMNVEV (reference sequence).

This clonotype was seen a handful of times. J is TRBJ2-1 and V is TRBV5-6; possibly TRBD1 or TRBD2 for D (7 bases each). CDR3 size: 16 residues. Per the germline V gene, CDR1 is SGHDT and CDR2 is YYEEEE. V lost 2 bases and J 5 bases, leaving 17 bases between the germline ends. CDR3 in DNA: TGTGCCAGCAGCTTCCCCAGGGGGGGGGATCACAATGAGCAGTTCTTC. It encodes CASSFPRGGDHNEQFF.